This T cell receptor (beta chain) was identified during a study of post-analysis software for immune sequencing data (dated by TCRdb to the mid-2010s). Looking at the study overall: The recorded disease courses included relapsing-remitting, secondary progressive and progressive-relapsing multiple sclerosis, and some patients had no subtype annotation. The multiple sclerosis patient repertoires were compared with about a dozen previously published healthy control repertoires from donors aged about 6 to 26 years. A subset of samples was prepared in parallel using single-end sample barcoding, then pooled and co-amplified after Illumina adapter ligation.

General study outcomes and caveats: Patients showed significantly higher frequencies than controls for a handful of TRBV segments, among them TRBV5-6, TRBV5-1 and TRBV20-1. Direct clustering with F measure revealed strong co-clustering of samples prepared in the same batch, which led to a batch-effect correction. Compared with controls, multiple sclerosis patients had significantly lower normalized Chao1 diversity, a finding suggesting substantial peripheral T-cell clonal expansion. The multiple sclerosis patient group was slightly younger than the control group.

This clonotype was counted between two and nine times. What antigen it recognizes has not been identified. Per-nucleotide qualities are absent, and no much larger clonotype sits a single base away. Library creation used PCR. Data came from an Illumina HiSeq 2500. To reduce PCR and sequencing biases, unique molecular identifiers were built into the TCR beta cDNA libraries. About 500,000 cDNA molecules were obtained for every 1 to 10 million input T cells, so each molecule roughly corresponded to one T cell. The same protocol used for the earlier healthy control dataset was applied to prepare and sequence the patient libraries. Within a given batch, samples were prepared together, multiplexed and sequenced on the same HiSeq lane. Per the authors' processing: MIGEC handled the raw barcoded reads, throwing out single-read molecular identifier groups before consensus assembly and CDR3 extraction. VDJtools was used for post-analysis of the clonotype tables, and diversity was normalized by down-sampling every dataset to the size of the smallest sample. In repertoire overlap clustering, CDR3 amino acid sequences, but not nucleotide sequences, were matched to correct batch-related cross-sample contamination. TCRdb reanalyzed the raw reads on its own, using fastp at Q25 for trimming and MiXCR for clone calling, and kept in-frame beta chains. Each entry merges the rows of one CDR3 protein and shows their most common DNA and genes. The authors' filters were not applied to this entry. This sample comprises approximately 730,000 distinct CDR3 sequences, 46% of them detected only once. The ten largest clones capture approximately 5% of the sample.

The CDR3 goes from the cysteine to the phenylalanine over 14 residues. The DNA shown is the 42-base CDR3, in frame from base 1. V loses 6 bases of germline sequence and J loses 1 base, and the interval between the two ends is 12 bases. CDR1 and CDR2, per the germline V gene (reference sequence), are MNHNY and SVGAGI. To demonstrate the VDJtools post-analysis software, the study profiled TCR beta repertoires from the peripheral blood of approximately twelve young patients with multiple sclerosis. The multiple sclerosis patients were children and adolescents ranging in age from about 6 to 17 years. Sample: blood. This clonotype was obtained from a girl aged 5 to 17 with multiple sclerosis. The rearranged segments are TRBV6-6 and TRBJ1-2; confidence is insufficient to name the D gene. The CDR3 reads as follows: CASRKNRVNYGYTF. The bases read TGTGCCAGCAGAAAAAATAGAGTTAACTATGGCTACACCTTC.